This paragraph reports one TCR beta chain. Assay: immunoSEQ multiplex PCR; the TCRdb copy retains only in-frame clones and omits some. The sample includes fewer than 70,000 clones, about nine tenths of them seen just once. The entry originates in a study of T cell changes during pregnancy in multiple sclerosis. This receptor was identified in a female donor with multiple sclerosis, enrolled in a pregnancy study. The material sequenced was peripheral blood, taken in the third trimester of pregnancy.

The CDR3 here is CASSVREGDTQYF. The CDR3, as DNA: TGTGCCAGCAGTGTTAGGGAGGGAGATACGCAGTATTTT. V and J are TRBV6-4 and TRBJ2-3; the match to TRBD2 covers 7 bases. The CDR3 has 13 residues. Per the germline V gene, CDR1 is MRHNA and CDR2 is SNTAGT. V shed 4 bases and J 5 bases; nucleotides not matched to a gene: 3.